This T cell receptor (beta chain) was identified in a study of blood T cell repertoires in COVID-19 (dated by TCRdb to about 2020). About the investigation overall: Collaborator samples came from the United States, Italy and Spain and covered acute and convalescent phases of COVID-19. Nearly every sample came with metadata listing a de-identified subject ID, COVID-19 status, age in years and sex. The material from the prospective study consisted of cDNA or gDNA derived from T cells, B-cell-depleted T cells, or PBMCs. Where available, HLA class I and class II types were taken from metadata supplied by the sample provider and were not determined by assay-based typing. Samples were obtained from the ongoing ImmuneRACE study (first 160 participants) and from 1,254 subjects provided by 6 global collaborators. The dataset comprised deeply sampled blood TCRbeta repertoires from subjects exposed to, actively infected with, or recovered from COVID-19. The repertoires were made available in a free public database intended to serve as a resource for research on the immune response to SARS-CoV-2.

Including cysteine and phenylalanine, the CDR3 has 14 amino acids. Only the CDR3 DNA is retained, 42 bases long and in frame from the first base. V has 0 bases trimmed and J has 2 bases trimmed; junction bases matching no gene number 1. The germline V gene encodes CDR1 SGHDT and CDR2 YYEEEE. TCRbeta CDR3 regions were amplified from genomic DNA using the immunoSEQ Assay, a bias-controlled multiplex PCR. Processing in the source paper ran as follows. Nucleated cell counts per sample were estimated from amplification of reference gene primers within the assay. To quantify the absolute abundance of each unique TCRbeta CDR3 rearrangement, sequence reads were collapsed and filtered. For each sample, productive Simpson clonality was calculated as the square root of Simpson's diversity index over productive rearrangements. This is the immuneACCESS table as TCRdb keeps it, with only in-frame sequences that have V and J called. A part of the clones is gone; compared with another copy, unresolved V genes explain less than half, and the rest is unexplained. The V and J calls and clone size were taken over from that table, and D and trimming were inferred from the DNA. Present in this sample are about 170,000 clones, 80% to 95% of which were seen just once. Jointly, the top ten make up 4.8% of the sample.

In Seattle, one collaborating source enrolled patients while the infection was active and tracked those patients longitudinally over the course of disease. Collaborating institutions collected whole blood in K2EDTA tubes following their own protocols. For TCRbeta analysis, collaborators shipped samples in one of three forms: frozen whole blood, isolated PBMCs, or DNA extracted from either of those sample types. As to this clone: Its antigen remains unidentified. No per-base quality is available; no much larger clone lies one base away.

Results the study describes overall, beyond this receptor: Clinical and demographic metadata were provided uncurated, with the amount varying by source and participant.

This sequence uses TRBV5-6 and TRBJ1-2; 7 central bases correspond to TRBD1. The receptor comes from a young man with COVID-19, enrolled during active disease. The sample comprised peripheral blood. The bases are TGTGCCAGCAGCTTGGCGGACAGGAACTATGGCTACACCTTC. The translation is CASSLADRNYGYTF.